These 14 T cell receptor beta chains were all obtained from the same sample, sequenced in a study of blood T cell repertoires in COVID-19 (TCRdb year 2020). Library construction relied on the immunoSEQ multiplex PCR assay. The table comes from immuneACCESS by way of TCRdb, which keeps in-frame sequences with V and J called. Part of the clones is missing from these tables; in studies checked, under half for an unresolved V gene and the rest for unknown reasons. In this sample the table shows 200,000 to 250,000 clones, under 85% of which occur a single time. In total, the top ten clones hold around 1.3% of the sample. Input material: peripheral blood. The source of these receptors is a woman aged 25 to 45 with COVID-19, enrolled during active disease.

This clone was found once. The rearrangement uses TRBV15 and TRBJ1-2; 8 bases fit TRBD1. Germline V lookup: CDR1 LNHNV, CDR2 YYDKDF (reference sequence). V gave up 1 base and J gave up 7 bases; unmatched junction bases: 8. CDR3 length: 15 amino acids. The CDR3 sequence: CATSRGETGVVGYTF. In nucleotides, the CDR3 is TGTGCCACCAGCAGAGGGGAGACAGGGGTCGTTGGCTACACCTTC.

The rearrangement joins TRBV28 to TRBJ2-5; 11 bases align to TRBD2. The CDR3 spans 18 residues. The germline V gene has CDR1 MDHEN and CDR2 SYDVKM. Unmatched junction bases numbered 10, after V lost 3 bases and J lost 1 base. The CDR3 loop is CASSFIPGLADFQETQYF. CDR3 DNA sequence: TGTGCCAGCAGTTTCATCCCGGGACTAGCGGATTTCCAAGAGACCCAGTACTTC. The complete variable domain, with remaining parts taken from reference TRBV28 and TRBJ2-5, reads DVKVTQSSRYLVKRTGEKVFLECVQDMDHENMFWYRQDPGLGLRLIYFSYDVKMKEKGDIPEGYSVSREKKERFSLILESASTNQTSMYLCASSFIPGLADFQETQYFGPGTRLLVL.

This clone has a count of ten or more. This chain uses TRBV3-1 (or the pseudogene TRBV3-2) with TRBJ2-5; 7 bases map to TRBD1. CDR3 length: 15 amino acids. V was pared by 4 bases and J by 2 bases, with 7 bases of the junction left unmatched. Germline-derived CDR1 and CDR2 are LGHDT and YNNKEL (reference sequence). The CDR3 loop is CASSPWAGGQETQYF. In DNA, the CDR3 is TGTGCCAGCAGCCCGTGGGCAGGGGGACAAGAGACCCAGTACTTC.

The rearrangement uses TRBV7-2 and TRBJ2-5; 11 bases are a match to TRBD2. CDR3 length equals 17 residues. V dropped 3 bases and J dropped 1; count of bases not matched to a gene: 7. CDR1 and CDR2 from the germline V gene are SGHTA and FQGNSA. In DNA form, the CDR3 reads TGTGCCAGCAGCTTTCCGGGACTAGCGGACCTCCAAGAGACCCAGTACTTC. This translates into CASSFPGLADLQETQYF.

Only one count was recorded for this clone. The chain has TRBV9 and TRBJ2-2; the D gene is possibly TRBD2 (7 bases). The CDR3 contains 18 residues. The V gene's germline CDR1 is SGDLS and CDR2 YYNGEE. V gave up 1 base and J gave up 7 bases, with 23 bases separating them. CDR3 region: CASSVRGAAGVYGGELFF. The CDR3 DNA reads as TGTGCCAGCAGCGTAAGGGGGGCGGCGGGAGTTTATGGCGGGGAGCTGTTTTTT.

The V gene is TRBV5-1, the J gene TRBJ2-5, with 7 bases identical to TRBD1. There are 15 residues in the CDR3. Germline CDR1 reads SGHRS; CDR2 reads YFSETQ. The J segment lost 1 base and the V segment lost 0 bases, leaving 3 bases of the junction unmatched. For the CDR3, the DNA is TGCGCCAGCAGCTTGGTGGGGACAGCCCAAGAGACCCAGTACTTC. Translated, it gives CASSLVGTAQETQYF.

The sample holds a few counts of this clone. The chain carries TRBV2 and TRBJ1-1, with D tentatively TRBD1 (5 bases). CDR1 is SNHLY, CDR2 FYNNEI, per germline. The CDR3 sequence is 13 residues long. Trimming cost V 7 bases and J 1 base, with 10 bases left between them. The CDR3 DNA sequence: TGTGCCAGCAAGACAGATCAGAACACTGAAGCTTTCTTT. Its translation: CASKTDQNTEAFF.

The chain combines TRBV6-1 with TRBJ1-1, with 8 positions matching TRBD1. Trimming took 5 bases from V and 7 from J; bases not matched to a gene: 6. CDR1 MNHNS and CDR2 SASEGT come from the germline V gene. This CDR3 has 13 amino acids. CDR3 nucleotide sequence: TGTGCCAGCAGTTTCCTTGGACAGGGTGAAGCTTTCTTT. As protein: CASSFLGQGEAFF.

The CDR3 here is CASSVGSPQGLNYGYTF. The CDR3 bases are TGTGCCAGCAGCGTAGGTTCCCCCCAGGGGCTTAACTATGGCTACACCTTC. The chain uses TRBV9 and TRBJ1-2; D is possibly TRBD1 (6 bases). Germline-derived CDR1 and CDR2 are SGDLS and YYNGEE. The CDR3 sequence is 17 residues long. With 0 bases removed from V and 1 base from J, the gap between germline ends came to 16 bases.

This clone was picked up a small number of times. This chain joins TRBV6-2 or TRBV6-3 and TRBJ2-5; TRBD2 agrees at 11 bases. This CDR3 has 20 amino acids. Germline loops: CDR1 MNHEY, CDR2 SVGEGT. V gave up 5 bases and J gave up 5 bases; unmatched junction bases: 22. The CDR3 reads CASSKRQELWIAGGHETQYF. DNA for the CDR3: TGTGCCAGCAGTAAACGGCAAGAGCTTTGGATAGCGGGAGGGCATGAGACCCAGTACTTC.

This clone appeared once. The genes are TRBV10-3 and TRBJ1-5, with 7 bases identical to TRBD1. Unmatched junction bases numbered 6, after V lost 2 bases and J lost 5 bases. This CDR3 contains 15 residues. Germline V gene lookup returns CDR1 ENHRY and CDR2 SYGVKD. The CDR3 nucleotides read TGTGCCATCAGTGAGGGGGACAGCTTATATCAGCCCCAGCATTTT. Its translation is CAISEGDSLYQPQHF.

The gene calls are TRBV5-6 and TRBJ2-7, with 15 nucleotides matching TRBD2. CDR1 and CDR2 from the germline V gene are SGHDT and YYEEEE. CDR3 length equals 17 residues. J was trimmed by 1 base and V by 1 base; bases with no gene match: 3. This chain's CDR3 is CASSLRTSGRGSYEQYF. CDR3 sequence (DNA): TGTGCCAGCAGCTTGAGGACTAGCGGGAGGGGGTCCTACGAGCAGTACTTC.

The chain links TRBV27 to TRBJ2-7; the match to TRBD1 covers 9 bases. The germline V gene has CDR1 MNHEY and CDR2 SMNVEV (reference sequence). J gave up 4 bases and V 9 bases, and 4 bases lay outside the gene matches. CDR3 length: 12 amino acids. For the CDR3, the DNA is TGTGCCAGTTGGACAGGGGAGTACGAGCAGTACTTC. As protein: CASWTGEYEQYF.

This chain connects TRBV6-4 to TRBJ2-7; D not certain. This CDR3 contains 11 residues. With 2 bases removed from V and 4 bases from J, the gap between germline ends came to 3 bases. The V gene's germline CDR1 is MRHNA and CDR2 SNTAGT. As DNA, the CDR3 is TGTGCCAGCAGTGACCCGTACGAGCAGTACTTC. Protein: CASSDPYEQYF.